Below are 26 T cell receptor beta chains sequenced from a single sample in a study of neurological immune-mediated disorders. MiXCR was run by TCRdb on the 5' RACE reads, yielding one entry per CDR3 protein. The table includes under 40,000 distinct CDR3 sequences, 7% to 8.5% detected once. The sequenced sample consisted of CD4+ T cells from blood. The receptors were sampled from a man in his fifties or sixties in good health.

There are many counts of this clonotype. This chain connects TRBV28 to TRBJ2-5; TRBD2 matches 9 bases. Germline V CDR1 and CDR2: MDHEN, SYDVKM. Trimming at V came to 8 bases and at J to 0 bases, leaving 10 bases not matched to a gene. The length of the CDR3 is 16 residues. In DNA, the CDR3 is TGTGCCAGCGGCTTCCCGCTAGCGGGGAACCAAGAGACCCAGTACTTC. This sequence encodes CASGFPLAGNQETQYF.

This clonotype was observed at least ten times. This rearrangement joins TRBV28 to TRBJ2-7, with TRBD1 identical over 7 bases. The length of the CDR3 is 14 residues. The trim removed 6 bases at V and 2 bases at J, leaving 7 bases unmatched. Germline CDR1 reads MDHEN; CDR2 reads SYDVKM. Written as DNA, the CDR3 is TGTGCCAGCAGCAGCCGGGACAGCCCCTACGAGCAGTACTTC. Translation gives CASSSRDSPYEQYF.

This clonotype was found many times. The rearrangement joins TRBV7-7 to TRBJ2-5; TRBD2 might be the D (6 bases). V lost 5 bases and J 5 bases, leaving 27 bases between the germline ends. The CDR3 is 18 amino acids. The germline CDR1 and CDR2 sequences are SSHAT and FNYEAQ (reference sequence). The CDR3 DNA reads TGTGCCAGCAGCCCGGGCATGGTTAGCGGCACTCGTCGGGAGACCCAGTACTTC. It is translated as CASSPGMVSGTRRETQYF.

This clonotype turned up a few times. This chain connects TRBV15 to TRBJ2-1, with 7 bases identical to TRBD2. V shed 0 bases and J 12 bases; nucleotides not matched to a gene: 2. Germline loops: CDR1 LNHNV, CDR2 YYDKDF (reference sequence). CDR3 length equals 12 residues. The CDR3 sequence is CATSRDTGGQFF. As DNA, the CDR3 is TGTGCCACCAGCAGAGATACGGGGGGGCAGTTCTTC. The full variable domain, its missing parts supplied by reference TRBV15 and TRBJ2-1, is DAMVIQNPRYQVTQFGKPVTLSCSQTLNHNVMYWYQQKSSQAPKLLFHYYDKDFNNEADTPDNFQSRRPNTSFCFLDIRSPGLGDTAMYLCATSRDTGGQFFGPGTRLTVL.

This clonotype showed up many times. The chain joins TRBV21-1 to TRBJ2-3. TRBV21-1 is a recognized pseudogene. The CDR3 is made up of 13 amino acids. CDR3 region: CASSKGDTDTQYF. CDR3 nucleotides: TGTGCCAGCAGCAAAGGAGACACAGATACGCAGTATTTT.

This clonotype has a handful of counts. The chain carries TRBV29-1 and TRBJ2-5; 8 positions agree with TRBD1. Trimming removed 4 bases from V and 7 bases from J; junction bases left unmatched: 5. Germline V lookup: CDR1 SQVTM, CDR2 ANQGSEA. The CDR3 length is 12 residues. The DNA for the CDR3 is TGCAGCGTTGGGACAGGGAAGGCGACCCAGTACTTC. Encoded protein: CSVGTGKATQYF.

This clonotype was counted many times. The V and J genes are TRBV3-1 and TRBJ2-3, with 7 bases identical to TRBD1. The CDR3 totals 21 residues. Trimming cost V 0 bases and J 2 bases; bases outside gene matches: 20. CDR1 and CDR2 (germline): LGHDT, YNNKEL (reference sequence). This CDR3 is CASSQDGPSYWGQRYTDTQYF. The CDR3 DNA reads as TGTGCCAGCAGCCAAGATGGGCCCTCCTATTGGGGACAGCGATACACAGATACGCAGTATTTT.

This clonotype was recorded at least ten times. In nucleotides, the CDR3 is TGCAGTGGGGGAGGCCCTCCCGATACGCAGTATTTT. Translation: CSGGGPPDTQYF. The chain links TRBV20-1 to TRBJ2-3; possible D gene TRBD2, 6 bases. The V gene's germline CDR1 is DFQATT and CDR2 SNEGSKA (reference sequence). Trimming removed 7 bases at V and 6 bases at J, with 14 bases between. CDR3 length equals 12 residues.

The chain recombines TRBV5-1 with TRBJ2-5; perhaps TRBD2 as D (6 bases). The CDR3 covers 14 residues. Per germline, CDR1 SGHRS and CDR2 YFSETQ. Trimming left V 4 bases short and J 5 bases short, with 15 bases between. For the CDR3, the DNA is TGCGCCAGCAGCAGGGGAGGAGGAGGGGAGACCCAGTACTTC. As protein: CASSRGGGGETQYF. Full variable domain (remainder filled in from reference TRBV5-1 and TRBJ2-5): KAGVTQTPRYLIKTRGQQVTLSCSPISGHRSVSWYQQTPGQGLQFLFEYFSETQRNKGNFPGRFSGRQFSNSRSEMNVSTLELGDSALYLCASSRGGGGETQYFGPGTRLLVL.

This clonotype was seen many times. This chain uses TRBV11-2 with TRBJ2-7; D may be TRBD2 (5 bases). Germline assignment: CDR1 SGHAT and CDR2 FQNNGV. Trimming left V 3 bases short and J 1 base short, with 10 bases between. The CDR3 loop spans 14 amino acids. The CDR3 sequence: CASSFNSGSYEQYF. CDR3 coding DNA: TGTGCCAGCAGCTTTAACAGCGGTTCCTACGAGCAGTACTTC.

This clonotype was recorded many times. V and J are TRBV29-1 and TRBJ2-3; 9 bases match TRBD2. V trimming: 5 bases; J trimming: 3 bases; junction bases outside the gene matches: 3. The CDR3 sequence is 13 residues long. The germline gives CDR1 SQVTM, CDR2 ANQGSEA. The CDR3 here is CSVRGLATDTQYF. CDR3 sequence (DNA): TGCAGCGTTAGGGGACTAGCTACAGATACGCAGTATTTT.

This clonotype was picked up many times. The V gene is TRBV6-5, the J gene TRBJ2-2; 8 bases are a match to TRBD2. The germline V gene has CDR1 MNHEY and CDR2 SVGAGI. This CDR3 has 16 amino acids. Losses at the gene ends were 7 bases for V and 4 bases for J; bases not matched to a gene: 11. The CDR3 sequence: CASTNAGGLRTGELFF. As DNA, the CDR3 is TGTGCCAGCACTAATGCGGGGGGACTTCGCACCGGGGAGCTGTTTTTT.

This clonotype was detected ten times or more. CDR3 sequence (DNA): TGCGCCAGCACCGCTAGCGGAAGCTCCTACAATGAGCAGTTCTTC. It specifies CASTASGSSYNEQFF. V and J are TRBV5-1 and TRBJ2-1; TRBD2 agrees at 7 bases. Trimming cost V 6 bases and J 0 bases; bases outside gene matches: 6. The germline V gene encodes CDR1 SGHRS and CDR2 YFSETQ. This CDR3 contains 15 residues.

This clonotype was counted ten times or more. V usage is TRBV28 and J usage is TRBJ2-7; 10 nucleotides agree with TRBD2. V shed 6 bases and J 5 bases; nucleotides not matched to a gene: 7. Looked up from germline, CDR1 is MDHEN and CDR2 is SYDVKM. This CDR3 comprises 14 residues. CDR3 bases: TGTGCCAGCAGCTCCCCGGGACTAGCGCACGAGCAGTACTTC. This gives the protein CASSSPGLAHEQYF.

This clonotype was picked up many times. The chain carries TRBV5-1 and TRBJ2-1; 9 nucleotides match TRBD2. The CDR3 is 13 residues long. V lost 4 bases and J lost 8; bases outside the gene matches: 4. Germline V CDR1 and CDR2: SGHRS, YFSETQ. CDR3 loop: CASSGLAGYEQFF. The CDR3 DNA sequence: TGCGCCAGCAGCGGGCTAGCGGGATATGAGCAGTTCTTC.

This clonotype was seen at least ten times. The gene calls are TRBV18 and TRBJ1-4; unclear D gene. The CDR3 extends over 12 amino acids. The germline V and J ends were trimmed by 5 bases and 4 bases, with 5 bases remaining between them. The germline gives CDR1 KGHSH, CDR2 LQKENI. CDR3 nucleotides: TGTGCCAGCTCAACAAATAATGAAAAACTGTTTTTT. The encoded protein is CASSTNNEKLFF. The full variable domain, its missing parts supplied by reference TRBV18 and TRBJ1-4, is NAGVMQNPRHLVRRRGQEARLRCSPMKGHSHVYWYRQLPEEGLKFMVYLQKENIIDESGMPKERFSAEFPKEGPSILRIQQVVRGDSAAYFCASSTNNEKLFFGSGTQLSVL.

This clonotype was detected ten times or more. This chain joins TRBV11-2 and TRBJ2-5; D not certain. With 4 bases removed from V and 5 bases from J, the gap between germline ends came to 11 bases. Germline assignment: CDR1 SGHAT and CDR2 FQNNGV. The CDR3 extends over 13 amino acids. CDR3 region: CASSYRAAETQYF. The CDR3 DNA reads TGTGCCAGCAGCTACCGGGCCGCGGAGACCCAGTACTTC. The whole variable domain, filled in from reference TRBV11-2 and TRBJ2-5, reads EAGVAQSPRYKIIEKRQSVAFWCNPISGHATLYWYQQILGQGPKLLIQFQNNGVVDDSQLPKDRFSAERLKGVDSTLKIQPAKLEDSAVYLCASSYRAAETQYFGPGTRLLVL.

This clonotype was found many times. The chain has TRBV10-3 and TRBJ2-7, with D unclear. The CDR3 sequence is 15 residues long. Germline V gene lookup returns CDR1 ENHRY and CDR2 SYGVKD. The V end lost 5 bases, the J end lost 0 bases, and 14 bases lay between the germline ends. The CDR3 coding sequence is TGTGCCATCAGTACCGCGTCATACGGCTCCTACGAGCAGTACTTC. Protein: CAISTASYGSYEQYF.

This clonotype showed up just once. The J gene is TRBJ2-1, the V gene TRBV18; D gene ambiguous. The germline V gene has CDR1 KGHSH and CDR2 LQKENI. This CDR3 has 18 amino acids. V was clipped by 0 bases and J by 7 bases, with 22 bases between them. CDR3 in DNA: TGTGCCAGCTCACCACCGGGGTCTTTAGTAGGCGCCCGGAATGAGCAGTTCTTC. It is translated as CASSPPGSLVGARNEQFF.

In this sample, this clonotype turned up many times. This chain joins TRBV4-3 and TRBJ2-1; 10 bases line up with TRBD2. J lost 4 bases, V lost 3 bases, and 6 bases had no gene match. This CDR3 is built from 16 residues. Looked up from germline, CDR1 is LGHNA and CDR2 is YSLEER. The CDR3 DNA reads TGCGCCAGCAGCCAGTGGACTAGCGGAAAATACAATGAGCAGTTCTTC. Protein: CASSQWTSGKYNEQFF.

This clonotype was seen many times. This sequence joins TRBV5-1 and TRBJ2-5; TRBD1 matches 8 bases. Germline V gives CDR1 SGHRS, CDR2 YFSETQ. There are 15 residues in the CDR3. Losses at the gene ends were 1 base for V and 2 bases for J; bases not matched to a gene: 4. The DNA for the CDR3 is TGCGCCAGCAGCTTGATTGGGGACAGGCAAGAGACCCAGTACTTC. Translation gives CASSLIGDRQETQYF.

This clonotype showed up many times. The gene calls are TRBV6-2 or TRBV6-3 and TRBJ1-5, with D uncertain. This CDR3 contains 14 residues. Germline assignment: CDR1 MNHEY and CDR2 SVGEGT. The germline V and J ends were trimmed by 4 bases and 2 bases, with 9 bases remaining between them. Here the CDR3 reads CASSFRSRNQPQHF. The CDR3 DNA reads TGTGCCAGCAGTTTCAGGAGTCGCAATCAGCCCCAGCATTTT.

This clonotype came up many times. The chain carries TRBV4-2 and TRBJ1-1; tentatively, D is TRBD1 (6 bases). The CDR3 extends over 16 amino acids. From germline, CDR1 is LGHNA and CDR2 YNFKEQ. Trimming cost V 4 bases and J 6 bases, with 21 bases left between them. In DNA form, the CDR3 reads TGTGCCAGCAGCCTCCAGGGGCAGGGTGGATACGCTGAAGCTTTCTTT. Translating it yields CASSLQGQGGYAEAFF.

This clonotype was counted many times. The V and J genes are TRBV5-1 and TRBJ2-7; 12 nucleotides match TRBD2. V lost 4 bases and J lost 6; bases outside the gene matches: 23. Germline CDR1 reads SGHRS; CDR2 reads YFSETQ. This CDR3 comprises 20 residues. The CDR3 loop reads CASSRQPTSGRAGNTGEQYF. The CDR3 DNA follows: TGCGCCAGCAGCCGGCAACCGACTAGCGGGAGAGCGGGCAACACCGGCGAGCAGTACTTC.

This clonotype was seen many times. This chain connects TRBV18 to TRBJ2-1; tentative D call: TRBD2 (6 bases). CDR3 size: 12 residues. Germline V gene data show CDR1 as KGHSH and CDR2 as LQKENI. The V and J ends lost 3 bases and 8 bases respectively, with 8 bases between them. The CDR3 DNA reads TGTGCCAGCTCACCCACTAGCTATGAGCAGTTCTTC. Its translation: CASSPTSYEQFF. The full variable domain, in which reference TRBV18 and TRBJ2-1 provide the parts outside the CDR3, is NAGVMQNPRHLVRRRGQEARLRCSPMKGHSHVYWYRQLPEEGLKFMVYLQKENIIDESGMPKERFSAEFPKEGPSILRIQQVVRGDSAAYFCASSPTSYEQFFGPGTRLTVL.

At least ten counts were recorded for this clonotype. The chain combines TRBV4-1 with TRBJ1-3; 9 nucleotides align to TRBD1. The length of the CDR3 is 17 residues. Germline CDR1 reads MGHRA; CDR2 reads YSYEKL. V gave up 3 bases and J gave up 0 bases; unmatched junction bases: 6. The CDR3 loop is CASSHLTGGVSGNTIYF. In nucleotides, the CDR3 is TGCGCCAGCAGCCACCTGACAGGGGGAGTCTCTGGAAACACCATATATTTT.